A single sample is the source of the 7 T cell receptor beta chains below, sequenced in a study of blood T cell repertoires in COVID-19. Sequenced by immunoSEQ multiplex PCR; TCRdb stores in-frame clones only, minus some. This sample has roughly 380,000 clones, with 81% found just once. Sequencing was performed on peripheral blood. Receptors were obtained from a human donor with acute or convalescent COVID-19. The donor label of this sample is uncertain.

This chain uses TRBV15 with TRBJ1-6, with 7 bases that match TRBD1. This CDR3 region has 18 residues. Germline CDR1 is LNHNV and CDR2 is YYDKDF (reference sequence). The trim removed 6 bases at V and 2 bases at J, leaving 13 bases unmatched. CDR3 sequence reads: CATRKETYRGTYNSPLHF. The CDR3 DNA follows: TGTGCCACCAGAAAAGAGACTTACAGGGGCACCTATAATTCACCCCTCCACTTT. The variable domain in full, completed from reference TRBV15 and TRBJ1-6, reads DAMVIQNPRYQVTQFGKPVTLSCSQTLNHNVMYWYQQKSSQAPKLLFHYYDKDFNNEADTPDNFQSRRPNTSFCFLDIRSPGLGDTAMYLCATRKETYRGTYNSPLHFGNGTRLTVT.

The CDR3 is CSVAGQDVYEQYF. CDR3 bases: TGCAGCGTCGCAGGACAGGACGTCTACGAGCAGTACTTC. The chain uses TRBV29-1 and TRBJ2-7; 7 nucleotides line up with TRBD1. The J segment lost 3 bases and the V segment lost 6 bases, leaving 8 bases of the junction unmatched. The CDR3 runs 13 residues. Germline CDR1 SQVTM, CDR2 ANQGSEA.

This clone was seen just once. The chain is built from TRBV6-5 and TRBJ2-1; 8 bases agree with TRBD2. V dropped 4 bases and J dropped 3; count of bases not matched to a gene: 5. This CDR3 has 15 amino acids. CDR1 is MNHEY, CDR2 SVGAGI, per germline. CDR3 coding DNA: TGTGCCAGCAGTTTCAAGCGGGGGAGCTACAATGAGCAGTTCTTC. Residues: CASSFKRGSYNEQFF.

The table lists this clone with many counts. The chain has TRBV28 and TRBJ1-2, with a possible D match to TRBD1 (5 bases). The ends were cut back, 4 bases at V and 3 bases at J, with 12 bases in the middle. The CDR3 is 14 amino acids. Per germline, CDR1 MDHEN and CDR2 SYDVKM. The CDR3 DNA follows: TGTGCCAGCAGTTACAGGCAGGCGGACTATGGCTACACCTTC. It yields the protein CASSYRQADYGYTF.

CDR3 sequence reads: CASSRSGTGGIETQYF. CDR3 bases: TGTGCCAGTAGCCGCTCCGGGACAGGGGGCATAGAGACCCAGTACTTC. The chain joins TRBV19 to TRBJ2-5, with 12 bases aligning to TRBD1. Per the germline V gene, CDR1 is LNHDA and CDR2 is SQIVND (reference sequence). The CDR3 extends over 16 amino acids. Losses at the gene ends were 6 bases for V and 4 bases for J; bases not matched to a gene: 9.

This chain connects TRBV5-6 to TRBJ1-2; the D is unclear. The CDR3 consists of 11 residues. Germline loops: CDR1 SGHDT, CDR2 YYEEEE. V lost 3 bases and J 5 bases, leaving 5 bases between the germline ends. The CDR3 nucleotides are TGTGCCAGCAGCTACTCTTATGGCTACACCTTC. Translated: CASSYSYGYTF.

The gene calls are TRBV29-1 and TRBJ2-3; the match to TRBD1 covers 8 bases. Germline V gene sequence: CDR1 SQVTM, CDR2 ANQGSEA. The CDR3 spans 15 residues. The V gene end was trimmed by 4 bases and the J gene end by 0 bases; junction bases not matched to a gene: 6. Here the CDR3 reads CSVVPGQVSTDTQYF. CDR3 nucleotide sequence: TGCAGCGTTGTCCCGGGACAGGTCAGCACAGATACGCAGTATTTT.